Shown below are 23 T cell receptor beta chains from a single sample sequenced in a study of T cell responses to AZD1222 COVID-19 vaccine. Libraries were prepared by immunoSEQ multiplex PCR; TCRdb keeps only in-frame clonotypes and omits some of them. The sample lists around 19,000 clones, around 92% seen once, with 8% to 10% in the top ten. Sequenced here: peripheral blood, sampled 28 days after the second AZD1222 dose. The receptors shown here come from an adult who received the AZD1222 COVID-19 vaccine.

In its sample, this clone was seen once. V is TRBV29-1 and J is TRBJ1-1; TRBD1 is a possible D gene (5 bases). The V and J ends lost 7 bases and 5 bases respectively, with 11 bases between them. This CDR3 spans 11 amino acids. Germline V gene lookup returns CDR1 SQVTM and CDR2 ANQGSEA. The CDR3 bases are TGCAGCGCCGGGGGGGTTACTGAAGCTTTCTTT. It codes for CSAGGVTEAFF.

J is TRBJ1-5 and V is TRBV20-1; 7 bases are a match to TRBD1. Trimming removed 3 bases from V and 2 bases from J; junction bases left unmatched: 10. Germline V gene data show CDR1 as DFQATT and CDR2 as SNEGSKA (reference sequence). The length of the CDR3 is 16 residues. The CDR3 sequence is CSASSPGGSGNQPQHF. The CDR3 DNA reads TGCAGTGCTAGTAGCCCAGGGGGATCTGGCAATCAGCCCCAGCATTTT.

CDR3 in DNA: TGTGCCAGCAGGGACTATGGCTACACCTTC. Translating it yields CASRDYGYTF. The chain carries TRBV28 and TRBJ1-2, with no clear D. CDR1 is MDHEN, CDR2 SYDVKM, per germline. This CDR3 spans 10 amino acids. The germline V and J ends were trimmed by 6 bases and 3 bases, with 2 bases remaining between them.

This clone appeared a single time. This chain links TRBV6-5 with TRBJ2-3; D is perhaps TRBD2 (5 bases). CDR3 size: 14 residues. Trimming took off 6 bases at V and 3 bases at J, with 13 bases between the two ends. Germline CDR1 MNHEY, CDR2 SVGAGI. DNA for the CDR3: TGTGCCAGCAGGAGGGATGGTCGGACAGATACGCAGTATTTT. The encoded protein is CASRRDGRTDTQYF.

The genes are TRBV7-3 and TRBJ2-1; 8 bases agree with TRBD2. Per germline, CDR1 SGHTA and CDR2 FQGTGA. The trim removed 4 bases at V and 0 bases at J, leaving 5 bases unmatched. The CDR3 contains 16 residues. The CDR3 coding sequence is TGTGCCAGCAGCTCCCAAGCGGGAGACTCCTACAATGAGCAGTTCTTC. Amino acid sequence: CASSSQAGDSYNEQFF.

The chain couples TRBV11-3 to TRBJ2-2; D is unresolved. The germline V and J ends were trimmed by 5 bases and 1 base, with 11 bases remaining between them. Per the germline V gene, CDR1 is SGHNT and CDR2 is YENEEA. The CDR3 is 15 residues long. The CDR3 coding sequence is TGTGCCAGCAGCCCTCGCTTTGGGAACACCGGGGAGCTGTTTTTT. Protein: CASSPRFGNTGELFF.

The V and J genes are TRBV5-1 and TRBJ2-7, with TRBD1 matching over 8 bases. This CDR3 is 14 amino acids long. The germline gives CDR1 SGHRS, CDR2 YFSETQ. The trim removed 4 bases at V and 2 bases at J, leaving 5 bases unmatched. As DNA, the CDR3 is TGCGCCAGCAGCCCGGGACAGGCCGCCTACGAGCAGTACTTC. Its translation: CASSPGQAAYEQYF.

The CDR3 sequence: CASSSPDSLDEQYV. The CDR3 nucleotides read TGTGCCAGCAGTTCCCCGGACTCTTTGGACGAGCAGTACGTC. The V and J genes are TRBV28 and TRBJ2-7; D may be TRBD2 (5 bases). This CDR3 comprises 14 residues. Germline CDR1 and CDR2: MDHEN and SYDVKM. V lost 4 bases to trimming and J lost 5 bases, with 15 bases between them.

The CDR3 is CASSLASTDTQYF. CDR3 in DNA: TGTGCCAGCAGCTTAGCTAGCACAGATACGCAGTATTTT. The chain employs TRBV7-9 and TRBJ2-3; D is unresolved. The V and J ends lost 0 bases and 0 bases respectively, with 1 base between them. The CDR3 extends over 13 amino acids. Germline-derived CDR1 and CDR2 are SEHNR and FQNEAQ (reference sequence).

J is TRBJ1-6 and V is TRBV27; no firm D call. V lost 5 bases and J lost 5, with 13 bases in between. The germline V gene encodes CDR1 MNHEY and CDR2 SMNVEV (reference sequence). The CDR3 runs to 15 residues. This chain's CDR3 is CASSLPVQHNSPLHF. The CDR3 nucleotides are TGTGCCAGCAGTCTCCCTGTACAGCATAATTCACCCCTCCACTTT.

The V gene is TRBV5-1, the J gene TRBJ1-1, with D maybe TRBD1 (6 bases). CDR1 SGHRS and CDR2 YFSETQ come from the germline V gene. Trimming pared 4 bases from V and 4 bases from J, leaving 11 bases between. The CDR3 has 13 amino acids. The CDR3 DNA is TGCGCCAGCAGCCGGGACATAACCACTGAAGCTTTCTTT. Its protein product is CASSRDITTEAFF.

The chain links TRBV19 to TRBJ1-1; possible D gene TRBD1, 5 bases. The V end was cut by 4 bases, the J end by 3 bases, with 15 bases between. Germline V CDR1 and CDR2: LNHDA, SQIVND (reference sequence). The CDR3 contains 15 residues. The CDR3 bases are TGTGCCAGTAGTACGACAGCGTTGGGGCACACTGAAGCTTTCTTT. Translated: CASSTTALGHTEAFF.

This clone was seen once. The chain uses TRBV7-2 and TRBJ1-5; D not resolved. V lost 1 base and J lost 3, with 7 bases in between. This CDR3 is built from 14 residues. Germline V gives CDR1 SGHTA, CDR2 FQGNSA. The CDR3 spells CASSLVINNQPQHF. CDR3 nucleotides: TGTGCCAGCAGCTTAGTTATAAACAATCAGCCCCAGCATTTT.

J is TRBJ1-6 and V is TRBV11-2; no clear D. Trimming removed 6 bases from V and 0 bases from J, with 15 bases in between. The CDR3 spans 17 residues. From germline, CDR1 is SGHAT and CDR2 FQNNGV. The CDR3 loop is CASRPGRPSSYNSPLHF. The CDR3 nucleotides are TGTGCCAGCAGGCCTGGACGCCCCAGCTCCTATAATTCACCCCTCCACTTT.

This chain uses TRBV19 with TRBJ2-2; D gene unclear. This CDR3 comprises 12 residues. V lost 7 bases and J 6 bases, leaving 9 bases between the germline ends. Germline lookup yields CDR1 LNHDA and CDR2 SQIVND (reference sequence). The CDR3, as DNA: TGTGCCAGTAAAATTGGGGCCGGGGAGCTGTTTTTT. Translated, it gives CASKIGAGELFF.

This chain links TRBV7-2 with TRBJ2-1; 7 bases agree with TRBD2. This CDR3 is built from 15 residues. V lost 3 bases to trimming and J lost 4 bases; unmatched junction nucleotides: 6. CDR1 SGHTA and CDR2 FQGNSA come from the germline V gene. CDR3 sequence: CASSFLAAVYNEQFF. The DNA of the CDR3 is TGTGCCAGCAGCTTTCTAGCGGCGGTTTACAATGAGCAGTTCTTC.

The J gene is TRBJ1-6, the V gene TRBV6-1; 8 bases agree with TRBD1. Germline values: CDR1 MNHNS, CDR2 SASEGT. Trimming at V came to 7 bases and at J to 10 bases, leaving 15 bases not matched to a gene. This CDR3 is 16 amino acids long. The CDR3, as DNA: TGTGCCAGCAATGACTTAAGTGGACAGGGTCGGTCACCCCTCCACTTT. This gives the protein CASNDLSGQGRSPLHF.

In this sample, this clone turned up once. CDR3: CASSPNPGYEQYV. The CDR3 DNA reads TGCGCCAGCAGCCCGAACCCGGGGTACGAGCAGTACGTC. The V and J genes are TRBV5-1 and TRBJ2-7, with TRBD2 as a possible D gene (5 bases). This CDR3 has 13 amino acids. Germline CDR1 is SGHRS and CDR2 is YFSETQ. V lost 4 bases, J lost 4 bases, and 12 bases lay in between.

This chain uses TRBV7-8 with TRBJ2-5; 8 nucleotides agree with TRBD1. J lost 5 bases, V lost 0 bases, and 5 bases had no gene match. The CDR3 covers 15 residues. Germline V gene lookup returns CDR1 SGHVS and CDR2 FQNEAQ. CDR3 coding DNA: TGTGCCAGCAGCTTAGCGGCAGGGGGCCTTGAGACCCAGTACTTC. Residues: CASSLAAGGLETQYF.

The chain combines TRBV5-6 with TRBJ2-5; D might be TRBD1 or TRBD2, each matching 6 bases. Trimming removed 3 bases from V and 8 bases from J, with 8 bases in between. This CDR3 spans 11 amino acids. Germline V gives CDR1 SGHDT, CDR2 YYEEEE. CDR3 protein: CASSSGATQYF. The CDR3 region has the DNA TGTGCCAGCAGCTCGGGGGCTACCCAGTACTTC.

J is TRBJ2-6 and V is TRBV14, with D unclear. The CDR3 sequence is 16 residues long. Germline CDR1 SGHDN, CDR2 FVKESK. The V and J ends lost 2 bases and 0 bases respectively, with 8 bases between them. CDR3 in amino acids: CASSQFRTSGANVLTF. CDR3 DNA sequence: TGTGCCAGCAGCCAATTCAGAACCTCTGGGGCCAACGTCCTGACTTTC.

This CDR3 reads CSGTEAGNTIYF. DNA for the CDR3: TGCAGCGGGACTGAGGCTGGAAACACCATATATTTT. The V call is TRBV29-1, the J call TRBJ1-3, with D uncertain. Looked up from germline, CDR1 is SQVTM and CDR2 is ANQGSEA. The CDR3 totals 12 residues. V was clipped by 7 bases and J by 2 bases, with 9 bases between them.

CDR3 protein: CASSLVGQGREQYF. In DNA, the CDR3 is TGTGCCAGCAGCTTAGTGGGACAGGGCCGCGAGCAGTACTTC. J is TRBJ2-7 and V is TRBV7-9, with TRBD1 matching 9 bases. V was pared by 1 base and J by 6 bases, with 4 bases of the junction left unmatched. In germline, CDR1 is SEHNR, CDR2 FQNEAQ (reference sequence). This CDR3 has 14 amino acids.